This T cell receptor beta chain was found in a study of shared clonotypes between healthy human individuals. Trimming cost V 3 bases and J 2 bases; bases outside gene matches: 13. Germline CDR1 reads SEHNR; CDR2 reads FQNEAQ (reference sequence). The length of the CDR3 is 17 residues. The naive CD8 fraction comprised CD45RO-negative cells positively selected for CCR7 and excluded terminally differentiated effector memory CD45RA+ cells. It was at deep level that the assay was run. Clones were read by immunoSEQ multiplex PCR, and TCRdb kept only the in-frame ones, dropping some. The table shows about 2,100,000 clones, with approximately 94% occurring only once.

This chain joins TRBV7-9 and TRBJ2-7; 7 nucleotides line up with TRBD1. The sequencing input was naive CD8+ T cells from PBMCs. This clonotype was sampled from a young man in good health. Some clones in this sample may be carry-over from other donors' samples. The CDR3 DNA follows: TGTGCCAGCAGCTTTTGGCCCGGACAGGAATTCCCCTACGAGCAGTACTTC. It yields the protein CASSFWPGQEFPYEQYF. The whole variable domain, filled in from reference TRBV7-9 and TRBJ2-7, reads DTGVSQNPRHKITKRGQNVTFRCDPISEHNRLYWYRQTLGQGPEFLTYFQNEAQLEKSRLLSDRFSAERPKGSFSTLEIQRTEQGDSAMYLCASSFWPGQEFPYEQYFGPGTRLTVT.